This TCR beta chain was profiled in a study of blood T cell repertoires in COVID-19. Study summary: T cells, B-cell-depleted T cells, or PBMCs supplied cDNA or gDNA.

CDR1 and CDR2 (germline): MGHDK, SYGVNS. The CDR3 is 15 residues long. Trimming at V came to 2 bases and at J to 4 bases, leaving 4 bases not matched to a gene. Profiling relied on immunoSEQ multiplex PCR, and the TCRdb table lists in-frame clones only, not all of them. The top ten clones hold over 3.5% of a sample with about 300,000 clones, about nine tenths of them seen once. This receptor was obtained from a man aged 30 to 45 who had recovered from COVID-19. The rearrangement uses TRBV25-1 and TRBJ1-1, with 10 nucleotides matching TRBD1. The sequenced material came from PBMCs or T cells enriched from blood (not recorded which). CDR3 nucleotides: TGTGCCAGCAGTGAACCAGGACAGGGGGGCACTGAAGCTTTCTTT. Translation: CASSEPGQGGTEAFF. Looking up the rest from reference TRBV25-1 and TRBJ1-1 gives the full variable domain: EADIYQTPRYLVIGTGKKITLECSQTMGHDKMYWYQQDPGMELHLIHYSYGVNSTEKGDLSSESTVSRIRTEHFPLTLESARPSHTSQYLCASSEPGQGGTEAFFGQGTRLTVV.